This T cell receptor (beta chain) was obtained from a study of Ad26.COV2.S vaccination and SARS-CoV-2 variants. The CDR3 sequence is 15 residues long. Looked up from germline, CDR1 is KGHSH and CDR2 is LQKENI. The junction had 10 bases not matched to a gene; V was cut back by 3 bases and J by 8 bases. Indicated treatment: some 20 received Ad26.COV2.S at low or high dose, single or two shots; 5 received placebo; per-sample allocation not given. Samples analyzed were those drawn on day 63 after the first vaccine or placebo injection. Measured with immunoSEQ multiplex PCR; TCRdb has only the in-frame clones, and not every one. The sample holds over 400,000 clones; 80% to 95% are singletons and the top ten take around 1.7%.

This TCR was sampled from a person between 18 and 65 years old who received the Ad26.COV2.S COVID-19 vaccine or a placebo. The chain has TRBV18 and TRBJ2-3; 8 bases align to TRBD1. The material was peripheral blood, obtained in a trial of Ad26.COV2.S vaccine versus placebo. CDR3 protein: CASSPGAGGPTTQYF. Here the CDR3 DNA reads TGTGCCAGCTCACCGGGGGCAGGGGGCCCGACTACGCAGTATTTT.